Listed below are T cell receptor beta chains from one sample, sequenced in a study of blood T cell repertoires in COVID-19. Profiling relied on immunoSEQ multiplex PCR, and the TCRdb table lists in-frame clones only, not all of them. The sample lists about 190,000 clones, almost 90% occurring once. The specimen sequenced was peripheral blood. The receptors were gathered from a man aged 50-59 years with acute or convalescent COVID-19. The CDR3 runs from the conserved cysteine through the conserved F or W. The order of the fields is clone size, CDR3 length, D gene, V gene, J gene, CDR3 protein, CDR3 DNA. The D gene is left open where the match is weak. Rows may omit the clone size; those that give it use once, few, many or a size class.

.	12	.	TRBV7-9	TRBJ2-5	CASSLEGGTQYF	TGTGCCAGCAGCCTTGAGGGAGGGACCCAGTACTTC
.	12	TRBD2	TRBV27	TRBJ2-7	CASRTSGTEQYF	TGTGCCAGCCGGACTAGCGGGACCGAGCAGTACTTC
.	14	.	TRBV6-6	TRBJ1-1	CASNQAGRNTEAFF	TGTGCCAGCAATCAAGCGGGACGGAACACTGAAGCTTTCTTT
.	17	TRBD2	TRBV19	TRBJ2-5	CASSIDSSGGAQETQYF	TGTGCCAGTAGTATAGATAGTAGCGGGGGGGCCCAAGAGACCCAGTACTTC
.	13	TRBD1	TRBV7-9	TRBJ1-2	CASSLKGAHGYTF	TGTGCCAGCAGCTTAAAGGGGGCTCATGGCTACACCTTC
.	15	.	TRBV4-1	TRBJ1-4	CASSPQGALNEKLFF	TGCGCCAGCAGCCCCCAAGGGGCCCTTAATGAAAAACTGTTTTTT
.	15	.	TRBV24-1	TRBJ1-2	CATSDAGARNYGYTF	TGTGCCACCAGTGATGCAGGCGCAAGGAACTATGGCTACACCTTC
once	13	TRBD1	TRBV29-1	TRBJ1-1	CSLRDRTHTEAFF	TGCAGCCTTAGGGACAGGACGCACACTGAAGCTTTCTTT
.	13	.	TRBV7-9	TRBJ1-3	CASSLVGADTIYF	TGTGCCAGCAGCCTAGTGGGGGCGGACACCATATATTTT
.	14	TRBD1	TRBV5-1	TRBJ1-3	CASSLGDRRNTIYF	TGCGCCAGCAGCTTGGGGGACAGGAGAAACACCATATATTTT
.	15	TRBD1	TRBV19	TRBJ2-2	CASSIGQGGSGELFF	TGTGCCAGTAGTATCGGACAGGGCGGGTCCGGGGAGCTGTTTTTT
.	14	.	TRBV10-3	TRBJ1-5	CAISETGGSQPQHF	TGTGCCATCAGTGAAACTGGGGGGTCTCAGCCCCAGCATTTT
.	18	TRBD1	TRBV5-5	TRBJ2-7	CASSLGPIDRGLSYEQYF	TGTGCCAGCAGCTTGGGTCCCATAGACAGGGGGCTTAGCTACGAGCAGTACTTC
.	14	TRBD2	TRBV7-8	TRBJ2-7	CASATPGGSYEQYF	TGTGCCAGCGCTACACCGGGGGGGTCCTACGAGCAGTACTTC
.	15	TRBD1	TRBV19	TRBJ1-1	CASSIGTGVNTEAFF	TGTGCCAGTAGTATCGGGACAGGGGTGAACACTGAAGCTTTCTTT
.	16	TRBD2	TRBV7-6	TRBJ2-3	CASSPGGRGGTDTQYF	TGTGCCAGCAGCCCCGGGGGGCGGGGGGGCACAGATACGCAGTATTTT
few	15	TRBD1	TRBV2	TRBJ2-3	CASSGRRGSTDTQYF	TGTGCCAGCAGTGGGCGCAGGGGGAGCACAGATACGCAGTATTTT
.	13	.	TRBV5-1	TRBJ2-5	CASSEQGGETQYF	TGCGCCAGCAGCGAACAGGGGGGGGAGACCCAGTACTTC
.	18	.	TRBV2	TRBJ1-6	CASSETRTGSSYNSPLHF	TGTGCCAGCAGTGAAACCCGGACGGGGAGCTCCTATAATTCACCCCTCCACTTT
.	16	.	TRBV5-1	TRBJ1-6	CASSLTGGPYNSPLHF	TGCGCCAGCAGTTTGACGGGGGGGCCGTATAATTCACCCCTCCACTTT
.	16	TRBD1	TRBV6-2/TRBV6-3	TRBJ1-1	CASSRQPQGANTEAFF	TGTGCCAGCAGCCGACAACCCCAGGGGGCCAACACTGAAGCTTTCTTT
once	12	.	TRBV3-1/TRBV3-2	TRBJ1-3	CASSQAGNTIYF	TGTGCCAGCAGCCAAGCAGGAAACACCATATATTTT
few	12	.	TRBV6-2/TRBV6-3	TRBJ1-5	CASSYTVVPQHF	TGTGCCAGCAGTTACACAGTAGTTCCCCAGCATTTT
.	14	TRBD2	TRBV11-2	TRBJ2-7	CASSGTSGKYEQYF	TGTGCCAGCAGCGGAACTAGCGGGAAGTACGAGCAGTACTTC
.	14	TRBD1	TRBV2	TRBJ1-2	CASSEGQANYGYTF	TGTGCCAGCAGCGAGGGACAGGCTAACTATGGCTACACCTTC
.	12	.	TRBV6-6	TRBJ1-5	CASSYGRGFEHF	TGTGCCAGCAGTTACGGCAGGGGTTTTGAGCATTTT
.	14	TRBD2	TRBV30	TRBJ2-7	CAWSRSGTSYEQYF	TGTGCCTGGAGTAGAAGCGGGACCTCCTACGAGCAGTACTTC
.	18	TRBD2	TRBV14	TRBJ2-6	CASSPLAGASSGANVLTF	TGTGCCAGCAGCCCTTTAGCGGGGGCTTCCTCTGGGGCCAACGTCCTGACTTTC
.	12	.	TRBV7-9	TRBJ1-1	CASSLTEAEAFF	TGTGCCAGCAGCTTAACGGAGGCTGAAGCTTTCTTT
.	15	.	TRBV6-6	TRBJ1-5	CASSYSSRNNQPQHF	TGTGCCAGCAGTTACTCGAGCAGGAATAATCAGCCCCAGCATTTT
.	14	TRBD1	TRBV7-9	TRBJ2-5	CASSLSGGSETQYF	TGTGCCAGCAGCTTATCAGGGGGATCTGAGACCCAGTACTTC
.	16	.	TRBV6-5	TRBJ1-1	CASSSGTLPGDTEAFF	TGTGCCAGCAGTTCCGGGACACTTCCCGGGGACACTGAAGCTTTCTTT
.	16	TRBD2	TRBV27	TRBJ2-1	CASSSGLAGGNNEQFF	TGTGCCAGCAGTTCGGGACTAGCGGGAGGGAACAATGAGCAGTTCTTC
.	17	TRBD1	TRBV14	TRBJ2-5	CASSPVPGTGSKETQYF	TGTGCCAGCAGCCCGGTCCCCGGGACAGGTTCGAAGGAGACCCAGTACTTC
.	13	.	TRBV14	TRBJ1-1	CASSQGLGTLFLF	TGTGCCAGCAGCCAAGGACTGGGGACACTGTTCCTCTTT
.	15	TRBD1	TRBV28	TRBJ2-3	CASSPDRAFTDTQYF	TGTGCCAGCAGTCCCGACAGGGCCTTCACAGATACGCAGTATTTT
once	16	TRBD2	TRBV2	TRBJ2-5	CASSEAVAGTQETQYF	TGTGCCAGCAGTGAAGCGGTAGCGGGAACCCAAGAGACCCAGTACTTC
.	14	.	TRBV27	TRBJ2-3	CASRPGLLTDTQYF	TGTGCCAGCAGACCCGGACTTCTCACAGATACGCAGTATTTT
.	15	.	TRBV7-6	TRBJ2-7	CASSLASVSSYEQYF	TGTGCCAGCAGCTTAGCGAGCGTTAGCTCCTACGAGCAGTACTTC
.	15	.	TRBV15	TRBJ1-6	CATSSPSSYNSPLHF	TGTGCCACCAGCAGCCCGAGCTCCTATAATTCACCCCTCCACTTT
.	15	.	TRBV28	TRBJ1-5	CASSLSGISNQPQHF	TGTGCCAGCAGTTTATCGGGAATTAGCAATCAGCCCCAGCATTTT
.	15	.	TRBV2	TRBJ1-6	CASSASGGHNSPLHF	TGTGCCAGCAGTGCCTCGGGAGGCCATAATTCACCCCTCCACTTT
.	13	.	TRBV30	TRBJ1-2	CAWSRAGRDGYTF	TGTGCCTGGAGTCGGGCCGGGAGAGATGGCTACACCTTC
.	11	TRBD1	TRBV19	TRBJ2-2	CATRGSGELFF	TGTGCCACCAGGGGGTCCGGGGAGCTGTTTTTT
once	16	.	TRBV7-3	TRBJ2-3	CASSLRPGHPGDTQYF	TGTGCCAGCAGCCTACGACCGGGACACCCAGGAGATACGCAGTATTTT